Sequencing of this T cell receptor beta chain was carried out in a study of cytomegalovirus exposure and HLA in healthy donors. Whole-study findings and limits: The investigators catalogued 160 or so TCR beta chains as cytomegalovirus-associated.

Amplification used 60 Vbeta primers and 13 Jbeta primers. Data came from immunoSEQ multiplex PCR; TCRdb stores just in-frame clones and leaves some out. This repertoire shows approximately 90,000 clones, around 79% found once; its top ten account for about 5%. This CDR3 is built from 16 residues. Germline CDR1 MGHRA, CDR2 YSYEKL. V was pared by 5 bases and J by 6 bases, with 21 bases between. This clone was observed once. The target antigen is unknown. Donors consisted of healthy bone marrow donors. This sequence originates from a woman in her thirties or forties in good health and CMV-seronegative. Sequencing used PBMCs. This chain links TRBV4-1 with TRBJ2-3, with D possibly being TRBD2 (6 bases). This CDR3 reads CASSEVGISGRDTQYF. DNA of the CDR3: TGCGCCAGCAGCGAAGTTGGAATTTCGGGGAGGGATACGCAGTATTTT.